This TCR beta chain was sequenced during a study of lymphopenia after photon versus proton radiotherapy. Overall study findings and caveats: After the lymphocyte nadir, photon-treated repertoires showed oligoclonal expansion, especially of CD8+ Temra cells. A bigger post-nadir fall in TCR diversity correlated inversely with survival time in deceased patients.

With respect to this clone: The antigen is unknown.

Data came from immunoSEQ multiplex PCR; TCRdb stores just in-frame clones and leaves some out. The sample lists around 160,000 clones; around nine tenths were seen once. The germline V gene has CDR1 MNHEY and CDR2 SVGAGI. The CDR3 consists of 13 residues. The V end lost 0 bases, the J end lost 7 bases, and 9 bases lay between the germline ends. V usage is TRBV6-5 and J usage is TRBJ1-1; perhaps TRBD1 as D (6 bases). The sequences come from peripheral blood, collected from a patient treated with photon-based radiotherapy. The sequence was obtained from a man in his fifties or sixties with gastric cancer. CDR3: CASSYSGGGEAFF. In DNA form, the CDR3 reads TGTGCCAGCAGTTACTCAGGGGGAGGTGAAGCTTTCTTT.